A single count supports the clone carrying this TCR beta chain. Its target is unknown. These data belong to a study of CD4 T cells in relation to SARS-CoV-2 and coronaviruses. Study-level information: PBMCs were cultured with antigen for roughly nine days before TCR beta sequencing. The restricting HLA molecule for shared crossreactive spike epitopes was mapped.

TCRdb's table, derived via immunoSEQ multiplex PCR, lists solely in-frame clones and lacks some. The sample includes 25,000 to 30,000 clones, 74% seen only once; the top ten take under 30%. Study-level points and caveats: Crossreactive clones expanded significantly less to SARS-CoV-2 than monoreactive clones.

The V gene end was trimmed by 6 bases and the J gene end by 4 bases; junction bases not matched to a gene: 15. CDR1 ENHRY and CDR2 SYGVKD come from the germline V gene. This CDR3 comprises 17 residues. CD4+ T cells from unexposed donors were obtained before the COVID-19 pandemic (2011-2018). The cells were cultured for over eight days before CD4+ T cells were isolated. Unexposed-donor CD4+ T cells were probed with SARS-CoV-2 S/N and four cold-coronavirus spikes, cells permitting. The rearrangement links TRBV10-3 to TRBJ2-5, with 9 bases matching TRBD2. The receptor comes from a human donor in good health. What was sequenced was CD4+ T cells from PBMCs, cultured in vitro. CDR3 nucleotides: TGTGCCATCAGCCCGGGGGCCCTAGCGGGGTGGAGAGAGACCCAGTACTTC. This codes for CAISPGALAGWRETQYF.